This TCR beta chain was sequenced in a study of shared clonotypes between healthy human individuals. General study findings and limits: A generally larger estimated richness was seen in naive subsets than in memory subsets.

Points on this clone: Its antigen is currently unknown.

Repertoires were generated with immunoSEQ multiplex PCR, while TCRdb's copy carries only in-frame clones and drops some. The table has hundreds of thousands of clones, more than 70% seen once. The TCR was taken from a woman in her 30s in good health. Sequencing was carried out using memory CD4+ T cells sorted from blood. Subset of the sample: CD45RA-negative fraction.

The CDR3 loop is CASSFQREEETQYF. The CDR3 DNA is TGTGCCAGCAGCTTCCAGCGGGAGGAAGAGACCCAGTACTTC. The rearrangement joins TRBV5-4 to TRBJ2-5; 9 positions match TRBD2. This CDR3 is built from 14 residues. Germline CDR1 and CDR2: SGHNT and YYREEE (reference sequence). V was clipped by 2 bases and J by 3 bases; unmatched bases: 2.